In this sample, the clone carrying this T cell receptor (beta chain) turned up a few times. Its target is unknown. The record originates from a study of OX40 agonist ivuxolimab in advanced cancers. Study background: Three patients got partial responses; one had hepatocellular carcinoma and two had cutaneous melanoma.

The repertoire was sequenced with immunoSEQ multiplex PCR; TCRdb's copy has only in-frame clones and lacks some. Of tens of thousands of clones listed, roughly 87% were seen once; the top ten hold 0.5% to 0.6%. The CDR3 length is 13 residues. V lost 4 bases to trimming and J lost 2 bases, with 9 bases between them. Per the germline V gene, CDR1 is MNHNY and CDR2 is SVGAGI (reference sequence). General study points: Among the lowest levels of clonal expansion were found in partial responders at 0.1-3.0 mg/kg. The authors did not determine the antigen specificity of the expanded peripheral T cells.

The starting material was CD4+ or CD8+ T cells sorted from blood, obtained in a trial of the OX40 agonist ivuxolimab. The chain is built from TRBV6-6 and TRBJ2-7; possibly TRBD1 for D (5 bases). This clonotype originated in an adult with an advanced solid tumor such as melanoma, head and neck, liver or kidney cancer. The CDR3 region is CASSSDSPYEQYF. For the CDR3, the DNA is TGTGCCAGCAGTTCCGACAGTCCCTACGAGCAGTACTTC.